This TCR beta chain was captured in a study of blood T cells in healthy people across ages. Findings and caveats of the study: Diversity of TCR beta per million T cells declined in a roughly linear way with age.

This clonotype was picked up a small number of times. Its specificity is not known. The authors ran a second PCR of roughly 6 to 12 cycles using a sample-barcoded 5' primer and a J-beta primer mix. MiXCR was run by TCRdb on the 5' RACE reads, yielding one entry per CDR3 protein. Of about 1,800,000 distinct CDR3 sequences in the sample, under 30% were seen once. Germline V gene lookup returns CDR1 MNHEY and CDR2 SVGAGI. This CDR3 contains 15 residues. V was clipped by 6 bases and J by 5 bases; unmatched bases: 10. The clonotype originates from a young woman in good health. The rearrangement uses TRBV6-5 and TRBJ2-1; 7 positions agree with TRBD1. The specimen was blood. The CDR3 coding sequence is TGTGCCAGCAGAAGCCGACAGGGAAGGCACAATGAGCAGTTCTTC. Protein: CASRSRQGRHNEQFF.